This TCR beta chain is from a study of spatial heterogeneity in lung cancer. This clonotype was seen at least ten times. This sample's time point: sample taken at primary tumor resection. Whole RNA came from tumor, nontumor lung or frozen PBMC and was sequenced without being sorted. The germline gives CDR1 MDHEN, CDR2 SYDVKM. Losses at the gene ends were 8 bases for V and 5 bases for J; bases not matched to a gene: 9. CDR3 size: 14 residues. A distinct unique molecular identifier was carried by each TCR cDNA molecule. TCRdb reprocessed the 5' RACE reads with MiXCR, giving one entry per CDR3 protein. The sample has roughly 25,000 distinct CDR3 sequences; 4.7% are singletons.

This rearrangement joins TRBV28 to TRBJ2-5; 9 nucleotides align to TRBD2. Sequenced here: PBMCs, sampled at surgery. The source of this sequence is a male donor with early-stage non-small cell lung cancer. The CDR3 region is CASARAGGHETQYF. CDR3 bases: TGTGCCAGCGCCCGGGCGGGGGGGCACGAGACCCAGTACTTC.